This T cell receptor (beta chain) stems from a study of human T cells and chemical hapten exposure. Specified time point: patch test 1, 2 weeks after DPC sensitization. Treatment given: therapeutic diphenylcyclopropenone sensitization with weekly scalp DPC. TCRdb re-called the RACE reads with MiXCR, one entry per CDR3 protein. The sample has some 81,000 distinct CDR3 sequences, about 6.8% seen once; the top ten hold roughly 1.6%. This clonotype was detected ten times or more. With 7 bases clipped from V and 1 base from J, the junction kept 12 bases outside the gene matches. Germline V CDR1 and CDR2: SNHLY, FYNNEI. The length of the CDR3 is 17 residues.

V and J are TRBV2 and TRBJ2-2; TRBD2 aligns across 7 bases. This sequence was found in a young woman with alopecia areata. Some clones in this sample may be carry-over from other donors' samples. Specimen: whole blood, collected in connection with sensitization to the hapten diphenylcyclopropenone (DPC). The DNA for the CDR3 is TGTGCCAGCATCCCTCATGTAGCGGGTTTGAACACCGGGGAGCTGTTTTTT. Translation gives CASIPHVAGLNTGELFF.